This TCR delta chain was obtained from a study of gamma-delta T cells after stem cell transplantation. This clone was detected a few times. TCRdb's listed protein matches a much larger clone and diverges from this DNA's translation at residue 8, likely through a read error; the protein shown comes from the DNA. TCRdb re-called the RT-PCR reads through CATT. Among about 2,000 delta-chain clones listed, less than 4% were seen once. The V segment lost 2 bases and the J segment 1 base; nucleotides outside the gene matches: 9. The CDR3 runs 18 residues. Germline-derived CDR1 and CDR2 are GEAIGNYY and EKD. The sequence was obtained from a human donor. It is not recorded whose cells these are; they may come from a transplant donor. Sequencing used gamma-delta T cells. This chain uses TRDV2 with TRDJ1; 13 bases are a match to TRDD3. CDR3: CACDITPNWGIRTDKLIF. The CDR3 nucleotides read TGTGCCTGTGACATCACCCCCAACTGGGGGATACGCACCGATAAACTCATCTTT.